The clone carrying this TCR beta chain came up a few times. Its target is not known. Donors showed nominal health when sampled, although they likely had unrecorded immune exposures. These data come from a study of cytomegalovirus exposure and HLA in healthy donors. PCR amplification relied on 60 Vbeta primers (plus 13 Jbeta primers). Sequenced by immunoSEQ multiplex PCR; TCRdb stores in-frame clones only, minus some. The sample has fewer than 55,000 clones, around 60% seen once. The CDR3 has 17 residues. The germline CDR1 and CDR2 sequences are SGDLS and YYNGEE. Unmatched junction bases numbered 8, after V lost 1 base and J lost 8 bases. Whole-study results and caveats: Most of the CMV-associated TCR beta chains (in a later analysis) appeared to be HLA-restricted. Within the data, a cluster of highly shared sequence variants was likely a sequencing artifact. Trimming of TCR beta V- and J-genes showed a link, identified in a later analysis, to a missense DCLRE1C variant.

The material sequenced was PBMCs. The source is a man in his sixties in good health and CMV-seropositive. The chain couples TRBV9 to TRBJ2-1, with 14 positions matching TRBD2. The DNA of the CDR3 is TGTGCCAGCAGCGTACAGGGACTAGCGGGAGCTGGCGATGAGCAGTTCTTC. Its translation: CASSVQGLAGAGDEQFF.